These 12 T cell receptor beta chains originate from one sample sequenced in a study of identical twins. Via MiXCR, TCRdb re-called the 5' RACE reads, giving one row per CDR3 protein. The sample includes 1.5 million or so distinct CDR3 sequences, roughly 35% of them seen just once. The sequencing input was cord blood. These receptors were taken from a newborn girl in good health.

The genes are TRBV20-1 and TRBJ1-2; no reliable D call. Germline values: CDR1 DFQATT, CDR2 SNEGSKA (reference sequence). The CDR3 spans 14 residues. Trimming took 5 bases from V and 8 from J, leaving 21 bases between them. The CDR3 DNA follows: TGCAGTGCTGGCGGACCGATTCAACAACCCGGCTACACCTTC. Its protein is CSAGGPIQQPGYTF.

Concerning this clonotype itself: A much larger clone is a single base away; this may be a read error. The V and J genes are TRBV6-5 and TRBJ2-7; D is unresolved. The ends were cut back, 2 bases at V and 4 bases at J, with 6 bases in the middle. The germline V gene encodes CDR1 MNHEY and CDR2 SVGAGI. The CDR3 sequence is 12 residues long. CDR3 in DNA: TGTGCCAGCAGTTACAGGGAATACGAGCAGTACTTC. It translates to CASSYREYEQYF.

The V gene is TRBV27, the J gene TRBJ2-7; D might be TRBD2 (5 bases). The germline gives CDR1 MNHEY, CDR2 SMNVEV (reference sequence). Trimming pared 5 bases from V and 6 bases from J, leaving 11 bases between. This CDR3 has 12 amino acids. For the CDR3, the DNA is TGTGCCAGCAGTGTATTCGGGGTCGAGCAGTACTTC. Translation: CASSVFGVEQYF.

The gene calls are TRBV20-1 and TRBJ2-3; 8 positions match TRBD2. Germline V gene data show CDR1 as DFQATT and CDR2 as SNEGSKA (reference sequence). Unmatched junction bases numbered 24, after V lost 6 bases and J lost 7 bases. The CDR3 contains 18 residues. This CDR3 reads CSARHRTLTGLGSYTQYF. In nucleotides, the CDR3 is TGCAGTGCCCGTCACCGGACCCTAACGGGACTAGGGTCATATACGCAGTATTTT.

This clonotype came up a few times. The chain recombines TRBV14 with TRBJ1-1; 8 bases map to TRBD1. J was trimmed by 3 bases and V by 0 bases; bases with no gene match: 6. Germline CDR1 SGHDN, CDR2 FVKESK. CDR3 length: 16 amino acids. CDR3 DNA sequence: TGTGCCAGCAGCCAAGATTGGGGACAGGCCTACACTGAAGCTTTCTTT. It codes for CASSQDWGQAYTEAFF.

V is TRBV29-1 and J is TRBJ2-7; D is undetermined. The J call is in doubt because the DNA end fits TRBJ2-5 better. The CDR3 extends over 12 amino acids. Germline-derived CDR1 and CDR2 are SQVTM and ANQGSEA. The CDR3 DNA sequence: TGCAGCGTTGAGGCGCACCCAGAGACCCAGTACTTC. Encoded protein: CSVEAHPETQYF.

This clonotype was seen repeatedly, ten times or more. The genes are TRBV29-1 and TRBJ2-7; the D gene is possibly TRBD2 (6 bases). Germline assignment: CDR1 SQVTM and CDR2 ANQGSEA. The V end lost 4 bases, the J end lost 3 bases, and 16 bases lay between the germline ends. This CDR3 region has 14 residues. The CDR3 region has the DNA TGCAGCGTTGTAGAGTCTAGCGCTAACTACGAGCAGTACTTC. It translates to CSVVESSANYEQYF.

The J gene is TRBJ1-3, the V gene TRBV7-2, with 7 bases fitting TRBD1. Germline assignment: CDR1 SGHTA and CDR2 FQGNSA. The CDR3 runs to 15 residues. The junction had 6 bases not matched to a gene; V was cut back by 5 bases and J by 2 bases. CDR3 protein: CASSRDRVPGNTIYF. The CDR3 coding sequence is TGTGCCAGCAGCCGCGACAGGGTTCCTGGAAACACCATATATTTT.

This clonotype came up a few times. V usage is TRBV28 and J usage is TRBJ1-1; D is unclear. The germline CDR1 and CDR2 sequences are MDHEN and SYDVKM. Trimming took 3 bases from V and 4 from J, leaving 21 bases between them. This CDR3 is 17 amino acids long. The CDR3, as DNA: TGTGCCAGCAGTTTCAGTTGGAAGGGAGGCGGAACCACTGAAGCTTTCTTT. Protein: CASSFSWKGGGTTEAFF.

The V and J genes are TRBV30 and TRBJ1-1; unclear D gene. Trimming cost V 2 bases and J 4 bases, with 11 bases left between them. The CDR3 totals 13 residues. The germline V gene encodes CDR1 GTSNPN and CDR2 SVGIG (reference sequence). The CDR3 sequence is CAWSRAVGTEAFF. The CDR3 DNA reads as TGTGCCTGGAGTCGGGCCGTCGGCACTGAAGCTTTCTTT.

The J gene is TRBJ2-1, the V gene TRBV4-1, with D perhaps TRBD1 or TRBD2 (5 bases each). The CDR3 totals 17 residues. Germline-derived CDR1 and CDR2 are MGHRA and YSYEKL. V was clipped by 2 bases and J by 3 bases, with 17 bases between them. The CDR3 DNA reads TGCGCCAGCAGCCAAAGGGGAGAGACGGGGTACTACAATGAGCAGTTCTTC. Residues: CASSQRGETGYYNEQFF.

The rearrangement joins TRBV2 to TRBJ2-1; 8 positions agree with TRBD2. The CDR3 runs to 12 residues. Losses at the gene ends were 10 bases for V and 5 bases for J; bases not matched to a gene: 4. The germline V gene has CDR1 SNHLY and CDR2 FYNNEI. The DNA of the CDR3 is TGTGCCAACAAACTAGCGGACAATGAGCAGTTCTTC. It translates to CANKLADNEQFF.